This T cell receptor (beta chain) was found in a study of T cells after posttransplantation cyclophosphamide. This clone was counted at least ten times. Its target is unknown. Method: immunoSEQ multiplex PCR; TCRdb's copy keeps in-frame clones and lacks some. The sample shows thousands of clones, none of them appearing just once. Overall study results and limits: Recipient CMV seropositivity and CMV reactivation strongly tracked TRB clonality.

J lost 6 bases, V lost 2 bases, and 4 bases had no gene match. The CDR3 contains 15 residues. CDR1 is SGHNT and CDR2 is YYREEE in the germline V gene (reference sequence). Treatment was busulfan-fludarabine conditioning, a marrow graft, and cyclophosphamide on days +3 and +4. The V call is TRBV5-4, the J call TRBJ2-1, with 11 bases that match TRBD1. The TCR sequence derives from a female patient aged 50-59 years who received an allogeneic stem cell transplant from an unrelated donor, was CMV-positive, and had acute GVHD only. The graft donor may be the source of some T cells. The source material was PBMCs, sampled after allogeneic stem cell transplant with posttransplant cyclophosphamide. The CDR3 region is CASSFGTGGTNEQFF. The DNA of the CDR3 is TGTGCCAGCAGCTTTGGGACAGGGGGGACCAATGAGCAGTTCTTC.